This passage covers 20 T cell receptor beta chains from one sample sequenced in a study of blood T cell repertoires in COVID-19. Method: immunoSEQ multiplex PCR; TCRdb's copy keeps in-frame clones and lacks some. Of around 140,000 clones in the sample, approximately 84% are singletons; the top ten hold more than 1.4%. Sequencing was performed on peripheral blood. The receptors were gathered from a man aged 55 to 70 with acute or convalescent COVID-19.

This sequence joins TRBV19 and TRBJ1-2; no reliable D call. The CDR3 is made up of 13 amino acids. Per the germline V gene, CDR1 is LNHDA and CDR2 is SQIVND (reference sequence). The ends were cut back, 0 bases at V and 7 bases at J, with 9 bases in the middle. CDR3 nucleotides: TGTGCCAGTAGTATAGATCAGGTTGCTGGCTACACCTTC. This translates into CASSIDQVAGYTF.

The CDR3 sequence: CASSNLPWGGDGYTF. The CDR3 coding sequence is TGCGCCAGCAGCAATCTCCCCTGGGGCGGAGATGGCTACACCTTC. The chain couples TRBV10-2 to TRBJ1-2; D might be TRBD1 (5 bases). The germline V gene encodes CDR1 WSHSY and CDR2 SAAADI. Trimming took 6 bases from V and 6 from J, leaving 20 bases between them. The CDR3 is made up of 15 amino acids.

V gene TRBV3-1 (or the pseudogene TRBV3-2) combines with J gene TRBJ2-5; tentatively, D is TRBD2 (6 bases). The CDR3 is 14 amino acids. V was trimmed by 7 bases and J by 2 bases, leaving 14 bases between them. The germline CDR1 and CDR2 sequences are LGHDT and YNNKEL (reference sequence). CDR3 amino acids: CASTNRDWQETQYF. DNA for the CDR3: TGTGCCAGCACCAACCGGGACTGGCAAGAGACCCAGTACTTC.

J is TRBJ2-1 and V is TRBV5-1, with TRBD1 matching 8 bases. This CDR3 has 16 amino acids. Germline V gene lookup returns CDR1 SGHRS and CDR2 YFSETQ. V dropped 4 bases and J dropped 4; count of bases not matched to a gene: 10. The CDR3 region has the DNA TGCGCCAGCAGCAAATCAGGGGGCGCAGGTTACAATGAGCAGTTCTTC. Protein sequence: CASSKSGGAGYNEQFF.

The chain links TRBV6-6 to TRBJ2-7; no firm D call. CDR1 is MNHNY, CDR2 SVGAGI, per germline (reference sequence). The CDR3 has 13 residues. Trimming stripped 8 bases from V and 1 base from J, with 12 bases between. CDR3 sequence reads: CASLPDKSYEQYF. The CDR3 DNA reads as TGTGCCAGCCTCCCCGACAAGTCCTACGAGCAGTACTTC.

This sequence joins TRBV2 and TRBJ1-6, with D unclear. The CDR3 sequence is 13 residues long. Germline-derived CDR1 and CDR2 are SNHLY and FYNNEI. With 8 bases removed from V and 1 base from J, the gap between germline ends came to 6 bases. The CDR3 sequence: CASGRSYNSPLHF. The CDR3 DNA is TGTGCCAGCGGGCGTTCCTATAATTCACCCCTCCACTTT.

The chain links TRBV12-3 or TRBV12-4 to TRBJ2-7; TRBD2 might be the D (6 bases). This CDR3 region has 12 residues. Trimming removed 7 bases from V and 3 bases from J, with 10 bases in between. Here the CDR3 reads CASNLGGYEQYF. The CDR3 DNA reads as TGTGCCAGCAACCTGGGAGGCTACGAGCAGTACTTC.

This sequence joins TRBV7-8 and TRBJ2-5; 8 nucleotides align to TRBD2. The junction had 3 bases not matched to a gene; V was cut back by 5 bases and J by 1 base. This CDR3 contains 14 residues. Germline V CDR1 and CDR2: SGHVS, FQNEAQ. This CDR3 is CASSRAGAQETQYF. CDR3 nucleotide sequence: TGTGCCAGCAGCCGAGCGGGGGCCCAAGAGACCCAGTACTTC.

The J gene is TRBJ2-2, the V gene TRBV2, with 8 bases fitting TRBD1. This CDR3 has 17 amino acids. V shed 6 bases, J shed 2 bases, and the junction held 11 bases outside the gene matches. Germline lookup yields CDR1 SNHLY and CDR2 FYNNEI. CDR3: CASRGLKDRENTGELFF. CDR3 sequence (DNA): TGTGCCAGCAGGGGCCTTAAGGACAGGGAAAACACCGGGGAGCTGTTTTTT. The entire variable domain, with the rest obtained from reference TRBV2 and TRBJ2-2, is as follows: EPEVTQTPSHQVTQMGQEVILRCVPISNHLYFYWYRQILGQKVEFLVSFYNNEISEKSEIFDDQFSVERPDGSNFTLKIRSTKLEDSAMYFCASRGLKDRENTGELFFGEGSRLTVL.

The V call is TRBV10-1, the J call TRBJ2-2; TRBD2 matches 9 bases. Germline V gene sequence: CDR1 WNHNN, CDR2 SYGVQD (reference sequence). The CDR3 totals 16 residues. V trimming: 5 bases; J trimming: 1 base; junction bases outside the gene matches: 5. In nucleotides, the CDR3 is TGCGCCAGCAGTAACTTACTAGCGGGGAACACCGGGGAGCTGTTTTTT. It encodes CASSNLLAGNTGELFF.

This sequence joins TRBV24-1 and TRBJ2-2; 11 nucleotides agree with TRBD1. CDR1 is KGHDR, CDR2 SFDVKD, per germline. Trimming removed 6 bases from V and 4 bases from J; junction bases left unmatched: 9. The CDR3 covers 17 residues. The CDR3 loop reads CATSRPGGQGATGELFF. In nucleotides, the CDR3 is TGTGCCACCAGTCGTCCCGGAGGACAGGGGGCCACCGGGGAGCTGTTTTTT.

As DNA, the CDR3 is TGTGCCAGCAGCGAAGGACCCAGGGGCTATGGCTACACCTTC. Translated: CASSEGPRGYGYTF. The chain has TRBV3-1 (or the pseudogene TRBV3-2) and TRBJ1-2; D is possibly TRBD1 (6 bases). The length of the CDR3 is 14 residues. CDR1 is LGHDT, CDR2 YNNKEL, per germline (reference sequence). V lost 5 bases and J lost 4, with 14 bases in between.

The V gene is TRBV2, the J gene TRBJ2-7, with TRBD2 as a possible D gene (5 bases). From germline, CDR1 is SNHLY and CDR2 FYNNEI. The ends were cut back, 6 bases at V and 0 bases at J, with 12 bases in the middle. This CDR3 region has 14 residues. The CDR3 DNA sequence: TGTGCCAGCAGGGACTGGGAAAGCTCCTACGAGCAGTACTTC. Amino acid sequence: CASRDWESSYEQYF.

The CDR3 region has the DNA TGTGCCAGCAGTATTTTCCGGGGGACCCAGTACTTC. Residues: CASSIFRGTQYF. The rearrangement uses TRBV11-2 and TRBJ2-5; a possible D gene is TRBD2 (5 bases). Germline CDR1 is SGHAT and CDR2 is FQNNGV. V was cut by 6 bases and J by 7 bases, with 12 bases left in between. CDR3 length: 12 amino acids.

This sequence joins TRBV7-9 and TRBJ1-1; maybe TRBD1 (5 bases). CDR1 and CDR2 from the germline V gene are SEHNR and FQNEAQ (reference sequence). The CDR3 consists of 14 residues. Between the trimmed V and J ends, which lost 7 bases and 1 base, there was a span of 13 bases. The CDR3: CASMLGGTNTEAFF. The DNA of the CDR3 is TGTGCCAGCATGCTCGGGGGGACGAACACTGAAGCTTTCTTT.

The chain uses TRBV5-6 and TRBJ2-2; D unclear. This CDR3 contains 11 residues. Deletions cut 5 bases from V and 5 bases from J, with 4 bases between. Germline-derived CDR1 and CDR2 are SGHDT and YYEEEE. In DNA, the CDR3 is TGTGCCAGCAGTATGACCGGGGAGCTGTTTTTT. Encoded protein: CASSMTGELFF.

V and J are TRBV29-1 and TRBJ2-1; maybe TRBD1 (5 bases). Germline CDR1 SQVTM, CDR2 ANQGSEA. CDR3 size: 14 residues. V was shortened by 6 bases and J by 0 bases, with 12 bases between the two germline ends. This chain's CDR3 is CSVGRQYSYNEQFF. CDR3 DNA sequence: TGCAGCGTGGGAAGACAGTACTCCTACAATGAGCAGTTCTTC.

Turning to this clone: Other DNA sequences from this sample encode an identical CDR3 as well. This chain connects TRBV19 to TRBJ1-1, with 10 bases identical to TRBD1. The CDR3 loop spans 16 amino acids. The V gene end was trimmed by 5 bases and the J gene end by 5 bases; junction bases not matched to a gene: 11. Germline V lookup: CDR1 LNHDA, CDR2 SQIVND (reference sequence). In nucleotides, the CDR3 is TGTGCCAGTAGTCTCCGGGACAGGGGAAGAGGAACTGAAGCTTTCTTT. As protein: CASSLRDRGRGTEAFF.

The chain has TRBV18 and TRBJ1-2; 12 bases align to TRBD1. The CDR3 consists of 17 residues. From germline, CDR1 is KGHSH and CDR2 LQKENI. With V trimmed by 5 bases and J by 6 bases, 13 bases remained unmatched. The CDR3 region has the DNA TGTGCCAGCTCAACCACACCCCCGGGACAGGGGGCTGATGGCTACACCTTC. Translating it yields CASSTTPPGQGADGYTF.

J is TRBJ1-4 and V is TRBV7-3, with 7 bases aligning to TRBD1. V was clipped by 2 bases and J by 6 bases; unmatched bases: 12. This CDR3 comprises 17 residues. Per germline, CDR1 SGHTA and CDR2 FQGTGA. The CDR3 loop reads CASSLLSSGDSDEKLFF. In DNA, the CDR3 is TGTGCCAGCAGCTTATTGTCGTCCGGGGACAGCGATGAAAAACTGTTTTTT.